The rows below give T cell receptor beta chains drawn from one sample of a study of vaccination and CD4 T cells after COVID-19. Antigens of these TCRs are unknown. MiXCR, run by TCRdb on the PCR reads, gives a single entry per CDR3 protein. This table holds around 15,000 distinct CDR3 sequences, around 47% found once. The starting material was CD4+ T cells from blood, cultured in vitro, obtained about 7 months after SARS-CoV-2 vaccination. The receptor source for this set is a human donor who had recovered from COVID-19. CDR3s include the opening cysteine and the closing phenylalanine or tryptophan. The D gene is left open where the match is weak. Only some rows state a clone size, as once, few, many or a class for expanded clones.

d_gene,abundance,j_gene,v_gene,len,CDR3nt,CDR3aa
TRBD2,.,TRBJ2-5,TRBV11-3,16,TGTGCCAGCAGCTTAGATAGCGGGAGGATCGGGGAGACCCAGTACTTC,CASSLDSGRIGETQYF
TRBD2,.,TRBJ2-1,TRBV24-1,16,TGTGCCACCAGTGACACCGCTAGCGGGGGGGCCGAGGAGCAGTTCTTC,CATSDTASGGAEEQFF
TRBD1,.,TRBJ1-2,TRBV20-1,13,TGCAGTGTATCAGGGGGACTTTCCTATGGCTACACCTTC,CSVSGGLSYGYTF
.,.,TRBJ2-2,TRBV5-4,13,TGTGCCAGCAGCTTGGCCATAACCGGGGAGCTGTTTTTT,CASSLAITGELFF
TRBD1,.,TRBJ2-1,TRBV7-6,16,TGTGCCAGCAGTTCGGGACAGGGGCGATCCTACAATGAGCAGTTCTTC,CASSSGQGRSYNEQFF
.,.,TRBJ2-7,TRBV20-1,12,TGCAGTGCTCAGGGGGGTGGTGACGAGCGGTACTTC,CSAQGGGDERYF
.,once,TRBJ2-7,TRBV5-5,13,TGTGCCAGCAGCAAACGCAGCTCCTACGAGCAGTACTTC,CASSKRSSYEQYF
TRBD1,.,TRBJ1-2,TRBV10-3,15,TGTGCCATCAGTGAGTCACAGGGGGCGGTGAAACCCTACACCTTC,CAISESQGAVKPYTF
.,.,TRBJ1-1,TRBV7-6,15,TGTGCCAGCAGCTTAGCGGGCGGGGCTCGCACTGAAGCTTTCTTT,CASSLAGGARTEAFF
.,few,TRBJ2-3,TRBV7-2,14,TGTGCCAGCAGCTTCGTATTGTCCACAGATACGCAGTATTTT,CASSFVLSTDTQYF
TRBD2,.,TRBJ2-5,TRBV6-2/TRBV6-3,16,TGTGCCAGCAGTTATAGGACGGGAGGGCGTCAAGAGACCCAGTACTTC,CASSYRTGGRQETQYF
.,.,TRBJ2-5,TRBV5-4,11,TGTGCCAGCAGCTCCCGAGAGACCCAGTACTTC,CASSSRETQYF
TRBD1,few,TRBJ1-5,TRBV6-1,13,TGTGCCAGCGGAGACAGGGACCGACAGCCCCAGCATTTT,CASGDRDRQPQHF
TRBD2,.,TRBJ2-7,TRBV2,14,TGTGCCAGCAGTAGAAGACTAGCGGAGTACGAGCAGTACTTC,CASSRRLAEYEQYF
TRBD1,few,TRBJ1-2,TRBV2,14,TGTGCCAGCTCCAGGGACAGGGTTTATGGTGGCTACACCTTC,CASSRDRVYGGYTF
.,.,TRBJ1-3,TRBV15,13,TGTGCCACCAATACCTACCTGGGGGACACCATATATTTT,CATNTYLGDTIYF
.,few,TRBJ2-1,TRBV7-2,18,TGTGCCAGCAGCCCCGCTGGGCTATTGGGGAGCTCCTACAATGAGCAGTTCTTC,CASSPAGLLGSSYNEQFF
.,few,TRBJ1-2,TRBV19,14,TGTGCCAGTAGTATCGACAGCACTAACTATGGCTACACCTTC,CASSIDSTNYGYTF
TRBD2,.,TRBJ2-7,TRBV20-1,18,TGCAGTGCCAATAGCCCGACTAGCGGGAGTATCGGTTCGTACGAGCAGTACTTC,CSANSPTSGSIGSYEQYF
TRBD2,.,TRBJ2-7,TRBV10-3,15,TGTGCCATCAGTAAGACTAGCGGGGGGGCCTACGAGCAGTACTTC,CAISKTSGGAYEQYF
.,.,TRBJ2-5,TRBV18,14,TGTGCCAGCTCACCAAGCAGGGCTGAGGAGGCCCAGTACTTC,CASSPSRAEEAQYF
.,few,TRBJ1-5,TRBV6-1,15,TGTGCCAGCAGCGCATTTGGTCAGCCTTCTCAGCCCCAGCATTTT,CASSAFGQPSQPQHF
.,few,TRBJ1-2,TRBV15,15,TGTGCCACCAGCAGAGAGGGGACGGGGAACTATGGCTACACCTTC,CATSREGTGNYGYTF
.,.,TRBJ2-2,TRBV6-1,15,TGTGCCAGCAGTAAAACAGGGATCTACACCGGGGAGCTGTTTTTT,CASSKTGIYTGELFF
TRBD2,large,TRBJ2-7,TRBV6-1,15,TGTGCCAGCATTCGACGAGAGGCGGGAGTAGGCGAGCAGTACTTC,CASIRREAGVGEQYF
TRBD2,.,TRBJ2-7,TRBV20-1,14,TGCAGTGCTAGTAGCGGGAGCTGGTCCTACGAGCAGTACTTC,CSASSGSWSYEQYF
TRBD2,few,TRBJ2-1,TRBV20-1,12,TGCAGTGCTCAGCGGGGGAGGGATGAGCAGTTCTTC,CSAQRGRDEQFF
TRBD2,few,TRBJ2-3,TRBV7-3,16,TGTGCCAGCAGCCAGCAGCGGGGGGGGGGCACAGATACGCAGTATTTT,CASSQQRGGGTDTQYF
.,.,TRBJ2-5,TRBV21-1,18,TGTGTCAGCAGCGTAGACGGTAGGATAGCAGCCTCCCCGGAGACCCAGTACTTC,CVSSVDGRIAASPETQYF
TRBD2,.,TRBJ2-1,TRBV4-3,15,TGCGCCAGCAGCCAATTGGGACTAGCGGTAGATGAGCAGTTCTTC,CASSQLGLAVDEQFF
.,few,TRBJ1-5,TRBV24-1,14,TGTGCCACCGGGGGGGAGGGGGGCAATCAGCCCCAGCATTTT,CATGGEGGNQPQHF
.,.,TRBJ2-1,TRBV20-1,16,TGCAGTGCTAGGGCGTCCAGGGTGCCAGGGAGCAATGAGCAGTTCTTC,CSARASRVPGSNEQFF
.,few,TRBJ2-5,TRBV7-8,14,TGTGCCAGCAACCGGTTGGGGGAACAAGAGACCCAGTACTTC,CASNRLGEQETQYF
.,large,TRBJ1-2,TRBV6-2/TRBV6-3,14,TGTGCCAGCAGTGCCCGTGGGTCTTTAAGAGGCTACACCTTC,CASSARGSLRGYTF
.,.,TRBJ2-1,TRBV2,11,TGTGCCAGCAGTGCCGCGTGGGGGCAGTTCTTC,CASSAAWGQFF
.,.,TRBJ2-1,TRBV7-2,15,TGTGCCAGCAGCTTACTAGCTGGTACCTACAATGAGCAGTTCTTC,CASSLLAGTYNEQFF
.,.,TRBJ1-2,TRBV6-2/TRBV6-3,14,TGTGCCAGCAGACAACAGGGATCCCGGTATGGCTACACCTTC,CASRQQGSRYGYTF
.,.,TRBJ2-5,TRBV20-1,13,TGCAGTGCCGCTGGGTCTCAGATCGGGACCCAGTACTTC,CSAAGSQIGTQYF
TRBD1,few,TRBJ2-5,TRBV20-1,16,TGCAGTGCTCTACGAGGGACAGGGGCGGCCCAAGAGACCCAGTACTTC,CSALRGTGAAQETQYF
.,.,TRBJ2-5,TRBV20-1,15,TGCAGTGCTAGAGGGGGGCTAGCGATAGGAGAGACCCAGTACTTC,CSARGGLAIGETQYF
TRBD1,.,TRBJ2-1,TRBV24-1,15,TGTGCCACCAGTGATTTTGGGACAGGGTTTTATGAGCAGTTCTTC,CATSDFGTGFYEQFF
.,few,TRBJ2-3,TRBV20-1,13,TGCAGTGCCCCCCAGGAAGGCACAGATACGCAGTATTTT,CSAPQEGTDTQYF
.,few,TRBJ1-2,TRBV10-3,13,TGTGCCATCAGTAAGAGGGTGTTAGGAGGCTACACCTTC,CAISKRVLGGYTF
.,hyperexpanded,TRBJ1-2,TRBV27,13,TGTGCCAGCAGCCCTAGCTGGGGTAGTGGCTACACCTTC,CASSPSWGSGYTF
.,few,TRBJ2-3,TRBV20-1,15,TGCAGTGCTAGAGATTTGGAGACTAACACAGATACGCAGTATTTT,CSARDLETNTDTQYF
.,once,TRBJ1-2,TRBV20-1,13,TGCAGTGCTAACTTCCCCGCTTTGTGGGGCTACACCTTC,CSANFPALWGYTF
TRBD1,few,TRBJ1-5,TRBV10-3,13,TGTGCCATCAGACCGGGACAGGACGAGCCCCAGCATTTT,CAIRPGQDEPQHF
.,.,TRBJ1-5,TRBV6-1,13,TGTGCCAGCTCATCTTCCCCCAATCAGCCCCAGCATTTT,CASSSSPNQPQHF
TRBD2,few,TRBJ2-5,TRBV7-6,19,TGTGCCAGCAGCTTACTAGGGACTAGCGGGGGGGCGAGGATAGAGACCCAGTACTTC,CASSLLGTSGGARIETQYF
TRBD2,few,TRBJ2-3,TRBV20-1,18,TGCAGTGCTAGAGCGTTAGCGGGAGGGCCACGGGGACCAGATACGCAGTATTTT,CSARALAGGPRGPDTQYF
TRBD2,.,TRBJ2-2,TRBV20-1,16,TGCAGTGCTAGTGGGAGGGGACGGTCGAACACCGGGGAGCTGTTTTTT,CSASGRGRSNTGELFF
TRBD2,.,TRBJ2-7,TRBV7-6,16,TGTGCCAGCAGCCTACAGTCTAGCGGGGGGACGTACGAGCAGTACTTC,CASSLQSSGGTYEQYF